Listed here are 15 T cell receptor beta chains from one sample, sequenced in a study of OX40 agonist ivuxolimab in advanced cancers. Data came from immunoSEQ multiplex PCR; TCRdb stores just in-frame clones and leaves some out. The sample gives around 45,000 clones, about 88% of which show up once; less than 1.3% is in the top ten. The specimen comprised CD4+ or CD8+ T cells sorted from blood, sampled in a trial of the OX40 agonist ivuxolimab. All receptors derive from an adult with an advanced solid tumor such as melanoma, head and neck, liver or kidney cancer.

This clone has just one count. The chain has TRBV27 and TRBJ1-3; possible D gene TRBD1, 5 bases. Trimming removed 6 bases from V and 0 bases from J, with 12 bases in between. Germline V lookup: CDR1 MNHEY, CDR2 SMNVEV (reference sequence). The CDR3 totals 15 residues. CDR3 DNA sequence: TGTGCCAGCAGGGTAGGGACTTACTCTGGAAACACCATATATTTT. Protein sequence: CASRVGTYSGNTIYF.

This clone has just one count. The CDR3 reads CASSVSGASDRTQYF. The CDR3 DNA follows: TGTGCCAGCAGCGTATCTGGGGCCTCTGATCGGACCCAGTACTTC. The chain is built from TRBV9 and TRBJ2-5, with D possibly matching TRBD1 (5 bases). The CDR3 consists of 15 residues. Germline V lookup: CDR1 SGDLS, CDR2 YYNGEE. The V end lost 1 base, the J end lost 7 bases, and 17 bases lay between the germline ends. Using reference TRBV9 and TRBJ2-5 for the parts outside the CDR3, the full variable domain is DSGVTQTPKHLITATGQRVTLRCSPRSGDLSVYWYQQSLDQGLQFLIQYYNGEERAKGNILERFSAQQFPDLHSELNLSSLELGDSALYFCASSVSGASDRTQYFGPGTRLLVL.

The rearrangement links TRBV4-3 to TRBJ1-4; 7 nucleotides match TRBD1. The germline V gene has CDR1 LGHNA and CDR2 YSLEER. After removal of 4 bases from V and 3 bases from J, the junction contained 2 bases not matched to a gene. The CDR3 contains 14 residues. CDR3 DNA sequence: TGCGCCAGCAGCCTGGGACAGTCTAATGAAAAACTGTTTTTT. It codes for CASSLGQSNEKLFF.

The chain uses TRBV5-5 and TRBJ2-1; D gene unclear. Trimming took off 6 bases at V and 6 bases at J, with 22 bases between the two ends. Germline CDR1 is SGHKS and CDR2 is YYEKEE (reference sequence). The CDR3 runs to 16 residues. The CDR3 region is CASTIESTRNLNEQFF. The DNA of the CDR3 is TGTGCCAGCACCATAGAAAGCACTCGGAACCTCAATGAGCAGTTCTTC. Using reference TRBV5-5 and TRBJ2-1 for the parts outside the CDR3, the full variable domain is DAGVTQSPTHLIKTRGQQVTLRCSPISGHKSVSWYQQVLGQGPQFIFQYYEKEERGRGNFPDRFSARQFPNYSSELNVNALLLGDSALYLCASTIESTRNLNEQFFGPGTRLTVL.

The chain joins TRBV11-2 to TRBJ1-1, with D hard to call. The V gene's germline CDR1 is SGHAT and CDR2 FQNNGV. Trimming cost V 0 bases and J 11 bases, with 16 bases left between them. The CDR3 spans 14 residues. This chain's CDR3 is CASSLEMRTTGAFF. CDR3 nucleotides: TGTGCCAGCAGCTTAGAAATGAGGACTACGGGCGCTTTCTTT.

The chain joins TRBV4-2 to TRBJ2-2; 10 nucleotides line up with TRBD1. Germline-derived CDR1 and CDR2 are LGHNA and YNFKEQ. This CDR3 has 14 amino acids. J lost 6 bases, V lost 4 bases, and 2 bases had no gene match. The CDR3 reads CASSRDRGPGELFF. The CDR3 nucleotides are TGTGCCAGCAGCCGAGACAGGGGGCCCGGGGAGCTGTTTTTT.

This chain joins TRBV30 and TRBJ2-6; D is ambiguous. Looked up from germline, CDR1 is GTSNPN and CDR2 is SVGIG (reference sequence). CDR3 length equals 14 residues. Trimming shortened V by 4 bases and J by 0 bases, and 7 bases separated the two germline ends. CDR3 DNA: TGTGCCTGGAAACGTAACTCTGGGGCCAACGTCCTGACTTTC. Amino acid sequence: CAWKRNSGANVLTF.

This clone was seen only a few times. V gene TRBV7-2 combines with J gene TRBJ2-1, with D unresolved. There are 12 residues in the CDR3. Germline CDR1 is SGHTA and CDR2 is FQGNSA. V was shortened by 5 bases and J by 9 bases, with 11 bases between the two germline ends. The CDR3 DNA reads TGTGCCAGCAGCGGGGTGGGTGGTGAGCAGTTCTTC. Translating gives CASSGVGGEQFF.

The rearrangement links TRBV28 to TRBJ1-5; no clear D. V shed 6 bases and J shed 4 bases, with 16 bases lying between them. Looked up from germline, CDR1 is MDHEN and CDR2 is SYDVKM. The CDR3 loop spans 15 amino acids. The CDR3 spells CASSPTSPSNQPQHF. The CDR3 DNA follows: TGTGCCAGCAGCCCAACGTCCCCAAGTAATCAGCCCCAGCATTTT. The full variable domain, rest sourced from reference TRBV28 and TRBJ1-5, is DVKVTQSSRYLVKRTGEKVFLECVQDMDHENMFWYRQDPGLGLRLIYFSYDVKMKEKGDIPEGYSVSREKKERFSLILESASTNQTSMYLCASSPTSPSNQPQHFGDGTRLSIL.

J is TRBJ2-1 and V is TRBV7-9; the D is unclear. Germline V CDR1 and CDR2: SEHNR, FQNEAQ (reference sequence). V was shortened by 1 base and J by 7 bases, with 14 bases between the two germline ends. The CDR3 loop spans 15 amino acids. In DNA, the CDR3 is TGTGCCAGCAGCTTAGGTGCGCGAAATCTTAATGAGCAGTTCTTC. It yields the protein CASSLGARNLNEQFF.

The chain joins TRBV10-3 to TRBJ2-1; perhaps TRBD2 as D (6 bases). The CDR3 extends over 13 amino acids. V dropped 6 bases and J dropped 7 bases, with 13 bases sitting between them. Germline V CDR1 and CDR2: ENHRY, SYGVKD. The CDR3 protein is CAISPARDNEQFF. CDR3 bases: TGTGCCATCAGCCCCGCGCGGGATAATGAGCAGTTCTTC.

The V and J genes are TRBV29-1 and TRBJ2-3, with 8 nucleotides matching TRBD2. Germline V gives CDR1 SQVTM, CDR2 ANQGSEA. The trim removed 7 bases at V and 4 bases at J, leaving 10 bases unmatched. The CDR3 extends over 14 amino acids. The CDR3 spells CSAPRSGRSDTQYF. CDR3 DNA: TGCAGCGCTCCGAGGAGCGGGAGATCAGATACGCAGTATTTT.

The chain joins TRBV11-2 to TRBJ2-7; D gene uncertain. Germline-derived CDR1 and CDR2 are SGHAT and FQNNGV. The V and J ends lost 1 base and 6 bases respectively, with 19 bases between them. This CDR3 region has 16 residues. This CDR3 reads CASSLGPNSLGIEQYF. The CDR3 DNA is TGTGCCAGCAGCTTAGGCCCAAATTCGCTGGGGATCGAGCAGTACTTC.

In its sample, this clone was seen once. J is TRBJ1-4 and V is TRBV7-9; D unresolved. There are 12 residues in the CDR3. With 2 bases removed from V and 11 bases from J, the gap between germline ends came to 9 bases. CDR1 and CDR2 from the germline V gene are SEHNR and FQNEAQ (reference sequence). This CDR3 reads CASSLSGDKLFF. The CDR3 DNA reads as TGTGCCAGCAGCTTAAGCGGGGATAAACTGTTTTTT. The variable domain in full, with the rest retrieved from reference TRBV7-9 and TRBJ1-4, is DTGVSQNPRHKITKRGQNVTFRCDPISEHNRLYWYRQTLGQGPEFLTYFQNEAQLEKSRLLSDRFSAERPKGSFSTLEIQRTEQGDSAMYLCASSLSGDKLFFGSGTQLSVL.

V is TRBV6-5 and J is TRBJ2-5; 12 nucleotides line up with TRBD1. The length of the CDR3 is 13 residues. Trimming removed 6 bases from V and 7 bases from J; junction bases left unmatched: 3. Germline CDR1 is MNHEY and CDR2 is SVGAGI. DNA for the CDR3: TGTGCCAGCAGGGCGGGACAGGGGGCGACCCAGTACTTC. Encoded protein: CASRAGQGATQYF.